The sequence of this T cell receptor beta chain was determined in a study of T cell changes during pregnancy in multiple sclerosis. V lost 0 bases to trimming and J lost 6 bases; unmatched junction nucleotides: 2. Germline-derived CDR1 and CDR2 are MNHEY and SVGAGI. CDR3 length: 15 residues. Only in-frame clones appear in the TCRdb table, and some are missing; sequencing was by immunoSEQ multiplex PCR. The sample holds about 89,000 clones, about 94% seen once. The sample consisted of peripheral blood, taken after pregnancy. The clonotype originates from a female donor in good health, enrolled as a control in a pregnancy study. This chain connects TRBV6-5 to TRBJ2-3; 11 bases are a match to TRBD2. CDR3 amino acids: CASSYSTSGTDTQYF. The DNA of the CDR3 is TGTGCCAGCAGTTACTCGACTAGCGGGACTGATACGCAGTATTTT.